Each of the 16 T cell receptor beta chains below was sequenced from the same sample in a study of metastatic and nonmetastatic thyroid tumors. With MiXCR, TCRdb called clones anew from the PCR reads. Found here are about 15,000 clones, approximately 29% of them singletons; the top ten hold more than 25%. Thyroid surgery had not been preceded by any treatment in any patient. Material: tumor tissue. All receptors derive from a female donor with papillary thyroid cancer or a benign thyroid nodule (not recorded which). Some clones in this sample may be carry-over from other donors' samples.

This clone is classed as medium-sized. V and J are TRBV10-2 and TRBJ2-7, with a weak D call TRBD1 (6 bases). The germline gives CDR1 WSHSY, CDR2 SAAADI. The CDR3 has 12 amino acids. Trimming took off 8 bases at V and 4 bases at J, with 12 bases between the two ends. The DNA for the CDR3 is TGCGCCAGCCATCACACAGGGTACGAGCAGTACTTC. Amino acids: CASHHTGYEQYF.

By share, this clone ranks as medium-sized. The chain has TRBV5-1 and TRBJ2-3; D is possibly TRBD2 (6 bases). CDR3 length equals 14 residues. The germline V and J ends were trimmed by 6 bases and 2 bases, with 13 bases remaining between them. The germline V gene has CDR1 SGHRS and CDR2 YFSETQ. The CDR3 DNA follows: TGCGCCAGCAAGGCGGGGCGCTCCACAGATACGCAGTATTTT. Its translation: CASKAGRSTDTQYF.

This rearrangement joins TRBV20-1 to TRBJ1-3, with a weak D call TRBD1 (6 bases). The CDR3 consists of 15 residues. The V gene lost 8 bases and the J gene lost 6 bases, with 23 bases spanning the gap. Germline values: CDR1 DFQATT, CDR2 SNEGSKA (reference sequence). CDR3 sequence (DNA): TGCAGTACTAAAACCGGGGGGCGCCGGGTAAACACCATATATTTT. Its protein product is CSTKTGGRRVNTIYF.

This chain uses TRBV20-1 with TRBJ2-5; D is ambiguous. The CDR3 totals 13 residues. Germline values: CDR1 DFQATT, CDR2 SNEGSKA (reference sequence). Trimming cost V 5 bases and J 1 base, with 11 bases left between them. This CDR3 reads CSASQTSQETQYF. In nucleotides, the CDR3 is TGCAGTGCTTCTCAAACCTCCCAAGAGACCCAGTACTTC.

This clone has a handful of counts. The genes are TRBV6-6 and TRBJ1-3, with 9 nucleotides matching TRBD1. V shed 7 bases, J shed 0 bases, and the junction held 10 bases outside the gene matches. The CDR3 totals 17 residues. Germline V gene lookup returns CDR1 MNHNY and CDR2 SVGAGI (reference sequence). Here the CDR3 DNA reads TGTGCCAGCATTACAGGGGGCGCTTCTACCTCTGGAAACACCATATATTTT. This translates into CASITGGASTSGNTIYF.

This clone is medium-sized. The chain is built from TRBV12-3 or TRBV12-4 and TRBJ2-5; TRBD2 matches 7 bases. Germline trimming cut 2 bases from V and 2 bases from J; bases unmatched to any gene: 5. The CDR3 totals 15 residues. CDR3 in DNA: TGTGCCAGCAGTTTATTTTCTAGCGGTCAAGAGACCCAGTACTTC. It encodes CASSLFSSGQETQYF.

This chain links TRBV3-1 with TRBJ2-5; 7 bases fit TRBD2. J lost 5 bases, V lost 1 base, and 10 bases had no gene match. The CDR3 loop spans 16 amino acids. Germline assignment: CDR1 LGHDT and CDR2 YNNKEL (reference sequence). CDR3 region: CASSQAAGVILETQYF. CDR3 nucleotide sequence: TGTGCCAGCAGCCAAGCGGCGGGGGTAATCCTGGAGACCCAGTACTTC.

The rearrangement links TRBV24-1 to TRBJ2-3; tentative D call: TRBD2 (6 bases). V lost 7 bases and J lost 2, with 27 bases in between. The CDR3 loop spans 19 amino acids. Germline V gene sequence: CDR1 KGHDR, CDR2 SFDVKD. The CDR3 DNA is TGTGCCACCAGCAGTGCGGTCTTTGGACTACCTGAACCCACAGATACGCAGTATTTT. Residues: CATSSAVFGLPEPTDTQYF.

Sample share makes this clone medium-sized. In nucleotides, the CDR3 is TGTGCCCTTAGCGGGAGAGGCTATGAGCAGTTCTTC. The encoded protein is CALSGRGYEQFF. The chain uses TRBV6-1 and TRBJ2-1; 9 bases agree with TRBD2. The J segment lost 8 bases and the V segment lost 11 bases, leaving 7 bases of the junction unmatched. CDR1 and CDR2 (germline): MNHNS, SASEGT. The CDR3 has 12 amino acids.

The rearrangement uses TRBV12-3 or TRBV12-4 and TRBJ2-2; no definite D call. Between the trimmed V and J ends, which lost 10 bases and 6 bases, there was a span of 18 bases. This CDR3 is built from 14 residues. The CDR3 nucleotides are TGTGCCACCTGTCCCCTAGATGCGGCCGGGGAGCTGTTTTTT. Amino acid sequence: CATCPLDAAGELFF.

This clone ranks as medium-sized (0.01 to 0.1%). The chain joins TRBV27 to TRBJ2-7; perhaps TRBD2 as D (6 bases). Looked up from germline, CDR1 is MNHEY and CDR2 is SMNVEV (reference sequence). V was shortened by 5 bases and J by 6 bases, with 8 bases between the two germline ends. This CDR3 is built from 11 residues. The CDR3 sequence: CASSLGGEQYF. CDR3 bases: TGTGCCAGCAGTCTGGGGGGCGAGCAGTACTTC.

This clone was counted between two and nine times. The rearrangement links TRBV5-1 to TRBJ1-2; 9 nucleotides match TRBD1. Germline V lookup: CDR1 SGHRS, CDR2 YFSETQ. The trim removed 0 bases at V and 5 bases at J, leaving 11 bases unmatched. This CDR3 region has 17 residues. The CDR3 protein is CASSLAGQGFLVYGYTF. CDR3 nucleotides: TGCGCCAGCAGCTTGGCCGGACAGGGGTTTCTAGTTTATGGCTACACCTTC.

This clone was seen at least ten times. The chain has TRBV9 and TRBJ2-7, with 7 bases identical to TRBD2. There are 13 residues in the CDR3. V lost 1 base to trimming and J lost 7 bases; unmatched junction nucleotides: 5. CDR1 SGDLS and CDR2 YYNGEE come from the germline V gene. The CDR3 loop reads CASSVTGGREQYF. Here the CDR3 DNA reads TGTGCCAGCAGCGTAACGGGAGGACGGGAGCAGTACTTC.

This clone qualifies as medium-sized. V and J are TRBV20-1 and TRBJ1-2; possible D gene TRBD1, 6 bases. There are 13 residues in the CDR3. The germline gives CDR1 DFQATT, CDR2 SNEGSKA (reference sequence). V gave up 2 bases and J gave up 6 bases, with 13 bases separating them. CDR3 bases: TGCAGTGCTAGACTACAGGGTAGCCATGGCTACACCTTC. This translates into CSARLQGSHGYTF.

The chain combines TRBV5-6 with TRBJ1-2, with TRBD1 matching 11 bases. The germline V gene encodes CDR1 SGHDT and CDR2 YYEEEE. Trimming at V came to 2 bases and at J to 8 bases, leaving 5 bases not matched to a gene. This CDR3 is 14 amino acids long. CDR3 nucleotides: TGTGCCAGCAGCTTTGGACAGGGGGCGCCCGGCTACACCTTC. Translated: CASSFGQGAPGYTF.

There are many counts of this clone. The V gene is TRBV5-6, the J gene TRBJ2-3; TRBD2 aligns across 8 bases. The V gene end was trimmed by 4 bases and the J gene end by 0 bases; junction bases not matched to a gene: 4. CDR3 length: 15 residues. Germline CDR1 SGHDT, CDR2 YYEEEE. CDR3 sequence (DNA): TGTGCCAGCAGCCAACTAGCGGCTAGCACAGATACGCAGTATTTT. Residues: CASSQLAASTDTQYF.